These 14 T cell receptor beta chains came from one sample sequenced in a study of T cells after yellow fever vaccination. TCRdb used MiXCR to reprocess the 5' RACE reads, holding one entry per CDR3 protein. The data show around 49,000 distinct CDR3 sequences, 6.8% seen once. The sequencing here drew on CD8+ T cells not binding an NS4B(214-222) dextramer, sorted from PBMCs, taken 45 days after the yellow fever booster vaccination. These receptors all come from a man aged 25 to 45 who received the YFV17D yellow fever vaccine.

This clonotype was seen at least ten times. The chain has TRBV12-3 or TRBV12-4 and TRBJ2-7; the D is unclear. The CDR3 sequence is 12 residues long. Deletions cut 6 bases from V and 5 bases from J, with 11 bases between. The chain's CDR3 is CASSYKGNEQYF. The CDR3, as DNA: TGTGCCAGCAGCTACAAGGGTAACGAGCAGTACTTC.

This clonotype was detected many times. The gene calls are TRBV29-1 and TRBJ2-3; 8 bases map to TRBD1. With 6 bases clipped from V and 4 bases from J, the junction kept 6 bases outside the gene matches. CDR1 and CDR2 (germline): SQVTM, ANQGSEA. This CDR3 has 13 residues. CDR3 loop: CSVTTGEADTQYF. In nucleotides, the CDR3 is TGCAGCGTGACGACAGGGGAGGCAGATACGCAGTATTTT.

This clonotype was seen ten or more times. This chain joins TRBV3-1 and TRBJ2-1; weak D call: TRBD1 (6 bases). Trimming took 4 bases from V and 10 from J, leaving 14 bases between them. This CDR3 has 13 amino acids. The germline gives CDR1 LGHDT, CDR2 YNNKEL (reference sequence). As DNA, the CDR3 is TGTGCCAGCAGCCCCGAGGGGGAGTCGGAGCAGTTCTTC. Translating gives CASSPEGESEQFF.

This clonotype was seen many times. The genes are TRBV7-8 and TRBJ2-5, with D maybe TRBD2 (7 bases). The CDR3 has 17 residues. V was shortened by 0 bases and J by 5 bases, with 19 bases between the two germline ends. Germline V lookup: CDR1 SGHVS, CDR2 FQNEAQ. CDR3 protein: CASSLAGGGARVETQYF. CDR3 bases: TGTGCCAGCAGCTTAGCGGGTGGGGGGGCGAGGGTGGAGACCCAGTACTTC.

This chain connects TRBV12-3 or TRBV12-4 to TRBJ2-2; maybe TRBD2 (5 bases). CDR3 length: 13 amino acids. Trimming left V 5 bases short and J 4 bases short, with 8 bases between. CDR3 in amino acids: CASSPTSTGELFF. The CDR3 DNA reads TGTGCCAGCAGTCCCACTAGCACCGGGGAGCTGTTTTTT.

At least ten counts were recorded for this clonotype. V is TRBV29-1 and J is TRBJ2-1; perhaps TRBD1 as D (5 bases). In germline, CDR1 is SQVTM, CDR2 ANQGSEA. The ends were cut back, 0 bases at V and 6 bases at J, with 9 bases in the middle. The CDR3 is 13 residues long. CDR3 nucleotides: TGCAGCGTTGAAGATGCAAGGGGCAATGAGCAGTTCTTC. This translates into CSVEDARGNEQFF.

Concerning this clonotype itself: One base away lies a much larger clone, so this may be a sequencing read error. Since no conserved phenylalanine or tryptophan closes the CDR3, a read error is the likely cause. Here the CDR3 reads CASSPGGGLAGDEQFL. CDR3 DNA: TGTGCCAGCAGTCCGGGGGGGGGACTAGCGGGAGACGAGCAGTTCCTC. The rearrangement links TRBV12-3 or TRBV12-4 to TRBJ2-1, with 14 bases identical to TRBD2. The CDR3 is 16 amino acids. Trimming at V came to 5 bases and at J to 10 bases, leaving 10 bases not matched to a gene.

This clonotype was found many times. CDR3 DNA sequence: TGTGCCAGCAGCTTCCAGGGCGATACGCAGTATTTT. This encodes CASSFQGDTQYF. The V gene is TRBV7-3, the J gene TRBJ2-3; possibly TRBD1 for D (5 bases). Germline loops: CDR1 SGHTA, CDR2 FQGTGA. V was pared by 3 bases and J by 6 bases, with 7 bases between. This CDR3 spans 12 amino acids.

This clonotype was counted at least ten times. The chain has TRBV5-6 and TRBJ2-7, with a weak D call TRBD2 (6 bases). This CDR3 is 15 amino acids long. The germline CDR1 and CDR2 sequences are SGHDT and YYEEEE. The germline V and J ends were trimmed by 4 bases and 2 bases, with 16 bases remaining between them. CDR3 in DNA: TGTGCCAGCAGCCCACCCCGGAGGGTCGCCTACGAGCAGTACTTC. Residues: CASSPPRRVAYEQYF.

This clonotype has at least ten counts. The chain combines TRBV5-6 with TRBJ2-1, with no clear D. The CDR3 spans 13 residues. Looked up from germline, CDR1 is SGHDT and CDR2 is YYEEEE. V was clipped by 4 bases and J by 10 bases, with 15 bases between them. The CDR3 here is CASSPLTLEEQFF. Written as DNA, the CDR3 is TGTGCCAGCAGCCCCCTGACCTTGGAAGAGCAGTTCTTC.

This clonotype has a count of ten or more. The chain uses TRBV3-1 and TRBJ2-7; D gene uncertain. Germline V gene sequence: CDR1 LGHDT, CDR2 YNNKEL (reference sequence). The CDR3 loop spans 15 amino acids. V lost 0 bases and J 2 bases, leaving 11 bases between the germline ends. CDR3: CASSQDLGRTYEQYF. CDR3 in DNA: TGTGCCAGCAGCCAAGATCTTGGGCGGACCTACGAGCAGTACTTC.

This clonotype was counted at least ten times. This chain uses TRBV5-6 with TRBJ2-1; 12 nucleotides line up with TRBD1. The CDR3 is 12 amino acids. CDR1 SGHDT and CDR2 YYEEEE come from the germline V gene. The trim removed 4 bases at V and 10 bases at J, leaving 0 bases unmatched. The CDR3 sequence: CASSGTGGEQFF. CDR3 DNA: TGTGCCAGCAGCGGGACAGGGGGCGAGCAGTTCTTC. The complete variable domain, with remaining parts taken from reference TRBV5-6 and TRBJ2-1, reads DAGVTQSPTHLIKTRGQQVTLRCSPKSGHDTVSWYQQALGQGPQFIFQYYEEEERQRGNFPDRFSGHQFPNYSSELNVNALLLGDSALYLCASSGTGGEQFFGPGTRLTVL.

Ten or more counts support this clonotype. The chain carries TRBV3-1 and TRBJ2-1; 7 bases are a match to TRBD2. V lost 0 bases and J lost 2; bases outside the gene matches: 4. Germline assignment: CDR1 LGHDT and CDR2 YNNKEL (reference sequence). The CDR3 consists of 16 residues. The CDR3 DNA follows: TGTGCCAGCAGCCAAGAACTAGCGTTAACCTACAATGAGCAGTTCTTC. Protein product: CASSQELALTYNEQFF.

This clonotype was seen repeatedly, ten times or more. The CDR3 DNA sequence: TGCGCCAGCAGCGACGTCAGCTCCTACGAGCAGTACTTC. It yields the protein CASSDVSSYEQYF. V gene TRBV10-2 combines with J gene TRBJ2-7; D unclear. Trimming removed 6 bases from V and 0 bases from J, with 9 bases in between. Germline-derived CDR1 and CDR2 are WSHSY and SAAADI. The CDR3 has 13 residues.